Listed below are T cell receptor beta chains from one sample, sequenced in a study of follicular helper T cells after annual influenza vaccination. The assay was immunoSEQ multiplex PCR, and TCRdb's table has in-frame clones only and misses some. Of about 13,000 clones listed, approximately 85% are singletons. Sequencing was performed on CXCR5- memory CD4+ T cells sorted from blood, taken on the day of influenza vaccination. The receptors here all came from an adult who received the influenza vaccine. Both conserved end residues are part of each CDR3. Each record gives: V gene, J gene, clone size, CDR3 protein. Clone size is shown for a subset of rows, as once, few, many or a class of expanded clone.

v_gene: TRBV2
j_gene: TRBJ2-5
abundance: -
CDR3aa: CARRKAALQETQYF

v_gene: TRBV7-2
j_gene: TRBJ1-4
abundance: -
CDR3aa: CASSLSNRANEKLFF

v_gene: TRBV2
j_gene: TRBJ2-1
abundance: -
CDR3aa: CASASGGYNEQFF

v_gene: TRBV28
j_gene: TRBJ2-2
abundance: -
CDR3aa: CASSNPGEIVRELFF

v_gene: TRBV7-9
j_gene: TRBJ1-5
abundance: -
CDR3aa: CASSWTGQNNQPQHF

v_gene: TRBV2
j_gene: TRBJ2-1
abundance: once
CDR3aa: CASSEGSGERNEQFF

v_gene: TRBV11-2
j_gene: TRBJ2-1
abundance: -
CDR3aa: CASSPRRGGAHNEQFF

v_gene: TRBV9
j_gene: TRBJ2-7
abundance: -
CDR3aa: CASSAPYQQRPRSIYEQYF

v_gene: TRBV18
j_gene: TRBJ1-2
abundance: few
CDR3aa: CASSPTGGNYGYTF

v_gene: TRBV27
j_gene: TRBJ2-5
abundance: -
CDR3aa: CASSSLGETQYF